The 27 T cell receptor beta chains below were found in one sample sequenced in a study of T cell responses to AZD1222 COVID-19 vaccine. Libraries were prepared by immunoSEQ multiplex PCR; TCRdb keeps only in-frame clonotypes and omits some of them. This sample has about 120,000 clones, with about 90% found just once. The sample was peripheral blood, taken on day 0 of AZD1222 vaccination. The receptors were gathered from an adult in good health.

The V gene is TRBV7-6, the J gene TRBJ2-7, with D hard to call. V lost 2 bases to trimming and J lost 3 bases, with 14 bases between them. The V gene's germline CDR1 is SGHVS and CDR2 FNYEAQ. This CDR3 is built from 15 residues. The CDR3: CASSLYEAADYEQYF. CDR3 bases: TGTGCCAGCAGCTTATATGAGGCGGCAGACTACGAGCAGTACTTC.

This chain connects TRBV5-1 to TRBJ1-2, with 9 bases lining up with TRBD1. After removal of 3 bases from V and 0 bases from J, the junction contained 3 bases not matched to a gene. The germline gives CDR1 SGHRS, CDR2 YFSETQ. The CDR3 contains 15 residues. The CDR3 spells CASSSQGAPNYGYTF. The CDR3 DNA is TGCGCCAGCAGCTCACAGGGGGCGCCTAACTATGGCTACACCTTC.

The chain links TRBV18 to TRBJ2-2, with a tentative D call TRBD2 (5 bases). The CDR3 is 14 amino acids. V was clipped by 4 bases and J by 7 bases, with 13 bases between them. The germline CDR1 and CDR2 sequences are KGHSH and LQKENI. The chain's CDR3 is CASSQKTDYGELFF. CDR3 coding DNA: TGTGCCAGCTCACAGAAAACAGACTACGGGGAGCTGTTTTTT.

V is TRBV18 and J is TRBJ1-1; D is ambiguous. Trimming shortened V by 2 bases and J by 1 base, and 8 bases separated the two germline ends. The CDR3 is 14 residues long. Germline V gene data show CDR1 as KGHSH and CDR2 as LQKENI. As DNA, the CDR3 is TGTGCCAGCTCACCAGAAGGGCCGAACACTGAAGCTTTCTTT. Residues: CASSPEGPNTEAFF.

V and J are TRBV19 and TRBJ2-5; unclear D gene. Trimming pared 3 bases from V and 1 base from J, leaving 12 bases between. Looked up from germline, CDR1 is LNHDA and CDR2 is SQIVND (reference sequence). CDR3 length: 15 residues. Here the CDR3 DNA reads TGTGCCAGTAGTATTGATTGGCGTTCCCAAGAGACCCAGTACTTC. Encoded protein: CASSIDWRSQETQYF.

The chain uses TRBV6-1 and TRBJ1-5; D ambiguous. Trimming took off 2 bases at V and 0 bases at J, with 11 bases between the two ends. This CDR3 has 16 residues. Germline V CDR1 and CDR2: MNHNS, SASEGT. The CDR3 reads CASSESGGYSNQPQHF. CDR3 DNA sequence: TGTGCCAGCAGTGAATCCGGCGGCTATAGCAATCAGCCCCAGCATTTT.

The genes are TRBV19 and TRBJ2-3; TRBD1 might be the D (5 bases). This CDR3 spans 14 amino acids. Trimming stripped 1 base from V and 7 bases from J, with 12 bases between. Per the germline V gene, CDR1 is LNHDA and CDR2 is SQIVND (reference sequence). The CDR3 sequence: CASSIAGSSNTQYF. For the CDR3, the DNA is TGTGCCAGTAGTATAGCAGGGTCGAGCAATACGCAGTATTTT.

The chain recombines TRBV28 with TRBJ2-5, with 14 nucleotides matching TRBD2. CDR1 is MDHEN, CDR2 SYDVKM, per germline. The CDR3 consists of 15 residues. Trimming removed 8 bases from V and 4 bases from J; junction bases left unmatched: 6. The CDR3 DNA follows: TGTGCCAGCCTCGGACTAGCGGGAGGTTCAGAGACCCAGTACTTC. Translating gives CASLGLAGGSETQYF. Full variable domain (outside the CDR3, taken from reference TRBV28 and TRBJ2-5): DVKVTQSSRYLVKRTGEKVFLECVQDMDHENMFWYRQDPGLGLRLIYFSYDVKMKEKGDIPEGYSVSREKKERFSLILESASTNQTSMYLCASLGLAGGSETQYFGPGTRLLVL.

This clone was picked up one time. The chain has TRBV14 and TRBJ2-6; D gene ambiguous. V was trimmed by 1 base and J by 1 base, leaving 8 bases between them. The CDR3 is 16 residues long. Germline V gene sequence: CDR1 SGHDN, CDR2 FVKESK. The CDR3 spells CASSQGVTSGANVLTF. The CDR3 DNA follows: TGTGCCAGCAGCCAAGGCGTGACATCTGGGGCCAACGTCCTGACTTTC.

The CDR3 DNA reads as TGCAGCGCCCAACCACCACCGGGACAGGGGGCGCATGGGGCTTTCTTT. Protein product: CSAQPPPGQGAHGAFF. This chain joins TRBV29-1 and TRBJ1-1; 12 bases are a match to TRBD1. Germline V gene sequence: CDR1 SQVTM, CDR2 ANQGSEA. Trimming at V came to 7 bases and at J to 11 bases, leaving 20 bases not matched to a gene. CDR3 length: 16 amino acids.

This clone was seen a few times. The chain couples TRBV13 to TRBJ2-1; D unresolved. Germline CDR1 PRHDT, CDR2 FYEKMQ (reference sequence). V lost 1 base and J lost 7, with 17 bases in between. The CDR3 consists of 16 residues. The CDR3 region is CASSLVPLHRGNEQFF. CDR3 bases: TGTGCCAGCAGCTTAGTACCCTTACATAGAGGTAATGAGCAGTTCTTC.

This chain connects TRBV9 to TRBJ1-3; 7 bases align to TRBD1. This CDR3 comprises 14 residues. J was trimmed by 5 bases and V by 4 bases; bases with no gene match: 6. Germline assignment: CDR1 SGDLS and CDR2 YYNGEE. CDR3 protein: CASSPGGIRNTIYF. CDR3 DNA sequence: TGTGCCAGCAGCCCAGGGGGGATACGAAACACCATATATTTT.

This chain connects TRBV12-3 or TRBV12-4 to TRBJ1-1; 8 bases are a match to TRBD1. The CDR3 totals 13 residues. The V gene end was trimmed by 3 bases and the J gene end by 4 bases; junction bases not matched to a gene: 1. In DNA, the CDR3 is TGTGCCAGCAGTTTCACAGGGGGCACTGAAGCTTTCTTT. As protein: CASSFTGGTEAFF.

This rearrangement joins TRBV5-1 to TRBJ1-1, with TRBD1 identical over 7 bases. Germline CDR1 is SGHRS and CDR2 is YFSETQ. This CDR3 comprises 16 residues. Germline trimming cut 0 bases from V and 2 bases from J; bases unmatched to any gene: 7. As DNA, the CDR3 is TGCGCCAGCAGCTTGGGCCCCCAAGGGGGCAACACTGAAGCTTTCTTT. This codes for CASSLGPQGGNTEAFF.

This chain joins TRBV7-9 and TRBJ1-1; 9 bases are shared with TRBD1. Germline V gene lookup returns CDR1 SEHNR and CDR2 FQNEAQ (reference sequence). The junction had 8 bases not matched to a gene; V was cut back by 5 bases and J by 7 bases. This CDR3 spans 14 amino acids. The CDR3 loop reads CASSPKQGAFEAFF. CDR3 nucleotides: TGTGCCAGCAGCCCGAAACAGGGGGCTTTTGAAGCTTTCTTT.

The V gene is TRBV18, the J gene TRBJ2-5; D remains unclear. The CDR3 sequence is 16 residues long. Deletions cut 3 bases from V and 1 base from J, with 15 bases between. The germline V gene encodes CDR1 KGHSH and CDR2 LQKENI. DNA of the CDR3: TGTGCCAGCTCACCTCCAGCCTCATCCCCCCAAGAGACCCAGTACTTC. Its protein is CASSPPASSPQETQYF.

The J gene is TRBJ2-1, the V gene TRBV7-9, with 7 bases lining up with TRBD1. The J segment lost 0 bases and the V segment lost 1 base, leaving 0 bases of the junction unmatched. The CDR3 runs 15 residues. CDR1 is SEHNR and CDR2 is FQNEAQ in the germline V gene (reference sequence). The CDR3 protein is CASSLGQGSYNEQFF. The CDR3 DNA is TGTGCCAGCAGCTTAGGACAGGGCTCCTACAATGAGCAGTTCTTC.

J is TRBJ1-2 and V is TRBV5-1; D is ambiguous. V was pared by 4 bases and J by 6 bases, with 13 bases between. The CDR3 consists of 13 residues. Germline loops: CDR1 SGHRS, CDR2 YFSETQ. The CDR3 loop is CASSPQDRNGYTF. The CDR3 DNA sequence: TGCGCCAGCAGCCCCCAGGACCGGAATGGCTACACCTTC.

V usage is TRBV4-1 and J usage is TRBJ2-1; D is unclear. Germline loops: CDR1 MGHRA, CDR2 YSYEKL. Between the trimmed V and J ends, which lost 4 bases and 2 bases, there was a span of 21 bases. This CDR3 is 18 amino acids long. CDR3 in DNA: TGCGCCAGCAGCCGAGAACAACCTGGGTCTTGGGCCTACAATGAGCAGTTCTTC. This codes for CASSREQPGSWAYNEQFF.

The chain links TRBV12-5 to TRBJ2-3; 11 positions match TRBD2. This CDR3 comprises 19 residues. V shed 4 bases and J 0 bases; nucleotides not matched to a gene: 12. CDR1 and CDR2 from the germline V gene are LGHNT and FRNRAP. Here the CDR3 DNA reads TGTGCTAGTGGTTCAGCAAGACTAGCGGGATCATCTAGCACAGATACGCAGTATTTT. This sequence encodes CASGSARLAGSSSTDTQYF.

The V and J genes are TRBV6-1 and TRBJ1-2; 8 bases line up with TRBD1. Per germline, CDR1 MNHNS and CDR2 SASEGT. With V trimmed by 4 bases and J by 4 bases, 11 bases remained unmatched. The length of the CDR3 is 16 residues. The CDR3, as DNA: TGTGCCAGCAGTGGGGACAGGCCGCCGGGGGCCTATGGCTACACCTTC. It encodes CASSGDRPPGAYGYTF.

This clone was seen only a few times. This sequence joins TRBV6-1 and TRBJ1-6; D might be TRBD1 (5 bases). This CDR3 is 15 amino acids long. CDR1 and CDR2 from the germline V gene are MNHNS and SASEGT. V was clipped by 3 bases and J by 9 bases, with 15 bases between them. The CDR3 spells CASSERVLGGSPLHF. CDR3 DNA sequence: TGTGCCAGCAGTGAGAGGGTCCTTGGGGGTTCACCCCTCCACTTT.

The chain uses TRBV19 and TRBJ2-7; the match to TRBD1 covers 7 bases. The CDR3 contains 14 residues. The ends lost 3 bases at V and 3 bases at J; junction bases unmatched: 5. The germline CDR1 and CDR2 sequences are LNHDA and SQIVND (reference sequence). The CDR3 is CASSIGQESYEQYF. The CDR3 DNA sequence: TGTGCCAGTAGTATCGGACAGGAGAGCTACGAGCAGTACTTC.

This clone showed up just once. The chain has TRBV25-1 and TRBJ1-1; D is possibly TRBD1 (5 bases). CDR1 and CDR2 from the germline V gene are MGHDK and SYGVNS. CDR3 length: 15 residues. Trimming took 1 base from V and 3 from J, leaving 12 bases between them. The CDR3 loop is CASSESGPGHTEAFF. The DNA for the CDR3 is TGTGCCAGCAGTGAATCGGGGCCAGGGCACACTGAAGCTTTCTTT.

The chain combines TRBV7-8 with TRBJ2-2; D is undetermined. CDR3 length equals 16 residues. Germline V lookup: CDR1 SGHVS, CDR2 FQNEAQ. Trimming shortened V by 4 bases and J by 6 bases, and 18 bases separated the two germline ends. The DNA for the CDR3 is TGTGCCAGCAGCTCCACTCCACGTCCTTATGCCGGGGAGCTGTTTTTT. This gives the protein CASSSTPRPYAGELFF.

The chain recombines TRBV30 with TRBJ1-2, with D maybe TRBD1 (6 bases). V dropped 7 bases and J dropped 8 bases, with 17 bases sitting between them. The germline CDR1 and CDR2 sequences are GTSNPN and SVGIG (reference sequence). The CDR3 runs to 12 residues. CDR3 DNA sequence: TGTGCCTTTTCGTCTGGGGGGCCCGGCTACACCTTC. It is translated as CAFSSGGPGYTF.

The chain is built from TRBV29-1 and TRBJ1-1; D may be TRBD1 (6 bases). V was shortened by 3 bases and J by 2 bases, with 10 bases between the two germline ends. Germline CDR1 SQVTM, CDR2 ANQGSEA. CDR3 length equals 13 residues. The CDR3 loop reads CSVDRGTNTEAFF. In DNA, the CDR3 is TGCAGCGTTGATAGGGGGACAAACACTGAAGCTTTCTTT.